This T cell receptor beta chain was found in a study of human CD8 memory T cell subsets. There are 16 residues in the CDR3. From germline, CDR1 is SGHDN and CDR2 FVKESK. Negative magnetic selection enriched total CD8+ T cells. UMI-labeled 5' RACE yielded the TCR beta libraries. TCRdb reanalyzed the 5' RACE reads, giving one entry per CDR3 protein sequence and no DNA. Reported are roughly 9,800 distinct CDR3 sequences; the ten largest clones contain roughly 9%. The V call is TRBV14, the J call TRBJ2-7; the TCRdb D gene call, TRBD1, has no DNA to confirm it. This TCR came from a human donor in good health. The material sequenced was CD8+ stem-like memory T cells (TSCM and TCM) sorted from PBMCs. Noted subset: stem-like memory CD8 T cells (TSTEM), CCR7+ PD-1- TIGIT-. CDR3 sequence: CASSARPGQQTYEQYF.